These 15 T cell receptor beta chains were all obtained from the same sample, sequenced in a study of PD-L1 blockade in urothelial cancer. Stated time point: pretreatment peripheral blood. The protocol was immunoSEQ multiplex PCR, while the TCRdb copy is restricted to in-frame clones and leaves out a portion. The sample has around 92,000 clones, 80% to 90% seen once. This specimen was PBMCs, taken around atezolizumab (anti-PD-L1) treatment. The receptors were sampled from a woman of 80 years or more with urothelial cancer.

The gene calls are TRBV6-6 and TRBJ1-3; D is ambiguous. V was pared by 5 bases and J by 7 bases, with 9 bases between. The germline V gene has CDR1 MNHNY and CDR2 SVGAGI (reference sequence). The CDR3 is made up of 12 amino acids. Here the CDR3 DNA reads TGTGCCAGCAGTCCGTCGGTGAACACCATATATTTT. Amino acids: CASSPSVNTIYF.

The chain is built from TRBV2 and TRBJ2-2; TRBD2 agrees at 14 bases. The CDR3 length is 17 residues. Trimming took 8 bases from V and 3 from J; bases not matched to a gene: 8. The germline V gene has CDR1 SNHLY and CDR2 FYNNEI. CDR3: CASGGLAGVGYTGELFF. The CDR3 region has the DNA TGTGCCAGCGGGGGACTAGCGGGAGTAGGGTACACCGGGGAGCTGTTTTTT.

The chain uses TRBV5-1 and TRBJ2-7; 7 positions agree with TRBD1. The trim removed 4 bases at V and 4 bases at J, leaving 5 bases unmatched. This CDR3 contains 13 residues. The germline V gene has CDR1 SGHRS and CDR2 YFSETQ. CDR3 coding DNA: TGCGCCAGCAGCCCCGGGACAGAGTACGAGCAGTACTTC. Translated, it gives CASSPGTEYEQYF. Variable domain in full (rest from reference TRBV5-1 and TRBJ2-7): KAGVTQTPRYLIKTRGQQVTLSCSPISGHRSVSWYQQTPGQGLQFLFEYFSETQRNKGNFPGRFSGRQFSNSRSEMNVSTLELGDSALYLCASSPGTEYEQYFGPGTRLTVT.

The chain employs TRBV18 and TRBJ1-1; TRBD1 agrees at 9 bases. The length of the CDR3 is 13 residues. V shed 3 bases and J 4 bases; nucleotides not matched to a gene: 0. CDR1 is KGHSH and CDR2 is LQKENI in the germline V gene. The CDR3 sequence: CASSPDRGTEAFF. DNA of the CDR3: TGTGCCAGCTCACCGGACAGGGGCACTGAAGCTTTCTTT.

The V and J genes are TRBV30 and TRBJ1-1, with D perhaps matching TRBD1 (5 bases). The germline CDR1 and CDR2 sequences are GTSNPN and SVGIG (reference sequence). The CDR3 has 12 residues. Trimming removed 2 bases from V and 4 bases from J, with 8 bases in between. CDR3 nucleotide sequence: TGTGCCTGGAGTACAGGTTTCACTGAAGCTTTCTTT. As protein: CAWSTGFTEAFF.

The chain has TRBV15 and TRBJ2-1; D might be TRBD2 (5 bases). This CDR3 comprises 16 residues. Germline assignment: CDR1 LNHNV and CDR2 YYDKDF (reference sequence). With 8 bases removed from V and 7 bases from J, the gap between germline ends came to 24 bases. CDR3: CATLTGLAAGTNEQFF. CDR3 in DNA: TGTGCCACCTTAACCGGACTGGCGGCGGGTACAAATGAGCAGTTCTTC. Filled out from reference TRBV15 and TRBJ2-1, the complete variable domain reads DAMVIQNPRYQVTQFGKPVTLSCSQTLNHNVMYWYQQKSSQAPKLLFHYYDKDFNNEADTPDNFQSRRPNTSFCFLDIRSPGLGDTAMYLCATLTGLAAGTNEQFFGPGTRLTVL.

On this clone: Other nucleotide sequences in the sample specify the same CDR3. V and J are TRBV5-1 and TRBJ2-1, with D maybe TRBD2 (6 bases). Germline CDR1 reads SGHRS; CDR2 reads YFSETQ. The CDR3 totals 15 residues. Trimming shortened V by 5 bases and J by 3 bases, and 15 bases separated the two germline ends. CDR3 in DNA: TGCGCCAGCAGGATGGTGGGAGGAGACTACAATGAGCAGTTCTTC. Translating gives CASRMVGGDYNEQFF.

The chain uses TRBV5-1 and TRBJ2-7; 8 bases align to TRBD2. The CDR3 contains 15 residues. In germline, CDR1 is SGHRS, CDR2 YFSETQ. V was clipped by 5 bases and J by 5 bases; unmatched bases: 12. CDR3 in amino acids: CASSSQRELPHEQYF. The CDR3 region has the DNA TGCGCCAGCAGTTCTCAGCGGGAGCTCCCTCACGAGCAGTACTTC.

Here the CDR3 reads CASDSGGQGDEKLFF. The CDR3 DNA sequence: TGTGCCAGCGACAGCGGCGGACAGGGAGACGAAAAACTGTTTTTT. The V and J genes are TRBV6-1 and TRBJ1-4, with 8 nucleotides matching TRBD1. The CDR3 is 15 residues long. With 8 bases clipped from V and 8 bases from J, the junction kept 13 bases outside the gene matches. CDR1 and CDR2 from the germline V gene are MNHNS and SASEGT.

This rearrangement joins TRBV28 to TRBJ2-7, with 8 nucleotides matching TRBD2. This CDR3 has 14 amino acids. Germline loops: CDR1 MDHEN, CDR2 SYDVKM. V was clipped by 7 bases and J by 5 bases; unmatched bases: 10. Here the CDR3 DNA reads TGTGCCAGCATCGCTAGCGGGCGCCCAAACGAGCAGTACTTC. Protein: CASIASGRPNEQYF.

This rearrangement joins TRBV6-6 to TRBJ1-3; D is possibly TRBD1 (6 bases). Trimming took off 10 bases at V and 0 bases at J, with 16 bases between the two ends. Germline V CDR1 and CDR2: MNHNY, SVGAGI (reference sequence). The CDR3 spans 15 residues. The CDR3 DNA reads as TGTGCCACGCGACCAGGGGAAATCTCTGGAAACACCATATATTTT. Protein: CATRPGEISGNTIYF.

This rearrangement joins TRBV7-6 to TRBJ2-3; 10 bases agree with TRBD2. Trimming cost V 5 bases and J 3 bases; bases outside gene matches: 8. The germline gives CDR1 SGHVS, CDR2 FNYEAQ. The CDR3 consists of 16 residues. The CDR3: CASSQGPAGGTDTQYF. The CDR3 nucleotides are TGTGCCAGCAGCCAAGGGCCAGCGGGAGGGACAGATACGCAGTATTTT.

V usage is TRBV5-1 and J usage is TRBJ2-1; D unresolved. The V gene's germline CDR1 is SGHRS and CDR2 YFSETQ. The CDR3 has 15 residues. Trimming took off 4 bases at V and 5 bases at J, with 16 bases between the two ends. The CDR3 region is CASSRDGAAHNEQFF. Written as DNA, the CDR3 is TGCGCCAGCAGCAGAGACGGAGCAGCCCACAATGAGCAGTTCTTC.

The chain is built from TRBV9 and TRBJ2-3, with 10 bases identical to TRBD2. The V gene's germline CDR1 is SGDLS and CDR2 YYNGEE. The CDR3 runs 18 residues. Unmatched junction bases numbered 11, after V lost 4 bases and J lost 0 bases. CDR3 sequence reads: CASSTRTSGITSTDTQYF. CDR3 in DNA: TGTGCCAGCAGCACACGGACTAGCGGTATCACAAGCACAGATACGCAGTATTTT.

This sequence joins TRBV7-9 and TRBJ2-1, with TRBD2 identical over 11 bases. The CDR3 loop spans 16 amino acids. Germline trimming cut 5 bases from V and 5 bases from J; bases unmatched to any gene: 8. Germline V gene sequence: CDR1 SEHNR, CDR2 FQNEAQ (reference sequence). CDR3 in amino acids: CASSLRLAGTHNEQFF. The CDR3 nucleotides read TGTGCCAGCAGCCTACGACTAGCGGGGACCCACAATGAGCAGTTCTTC. Together with reference TRBV7-9 and TRBJ2-1, the CDR3 gives the full variable domain: DTGVSQNPRHKITKRGQNVTFRCDPISEHNRLYWYRQTLGQGPEFLTYFQNEAQLEKSRLLSDRFSAERPKGSFSTLEIQRTEQGDSAMYLCASSLRLAGTHNEQFFGPGTRLTVL.